Detailed here is one T cell receptor (beta chain). Its cognate antigen has yet to be identified. Base quality data are lacking; no much larger clone is found one base away. Using the deep immunoSEQ assay, TCR CDR3 regions were amplified from genomic DNA by multiplex PCR. Genomic DNA extracted from each cell subset was distributed evenly over all wells of several immunoSEQ 96-well plates, and each plate served as one replicate. For sorted subsets, roughly 0.2 ug genomic DNA, equal to tens of thousands of T cell genomes, was loaded into each replicate PCR. Purified libraries were measured with a Qubit 3.0 fluorometer, size-checked on a Bioanalyzer 2100, and measured again with the KAPA Library Quantification kit. Every immunoSEQ 96-well plate was sequenced on a separate single-read 150-cycle Illumina NextSeq 550 flow cell. Turning to the authors' computational methods: Because the immunoSEQ output held only junctional sequences and lacked quality scores, the filtering could not match the filtering applied to full-length reads. Sequences were annotated with PyIR, a Python wrapper for IgBLAST v1.9, using IMGT germline references to assign V/J genes and CDR3. Any read was removed if the V/J assignment was weak (E-value above 1e-6), the CDR3 was missing, or the read contained stop codons, out-of-frame junctions, or ambiguous translated residues. V3J clonotypes were defined as sequences sharing an identical inferred V gene, J gene, and CDR3 amino acid sequence. Percentage overlap between repertoires was calculated by dividing the number of shared unique clonotypes by the size of the smaller repertoire. Repertoire richness was assessed with RTK rarefaction, the Chao1 estimator, and Recon v2.1 estimates of unobserved clonotypes. OLGA was used to compute generation probabilities for all TCRbeta clonotypes that the gDNA method yielded from a handful of donors. TCRdb retrieved this table from immuneACCESS and kept in-frame rearrangements only. Not all clones are present; in checked studies, unresolved V genes account for under half, and no reason is known for the remainder. The DNA was the basis for D and trimming; V, J and clone size are from that table. This sample lists 780,000 or so clones; around 77% were detected once. The ten largest clonotypes hold less than 2% of the sample.

This record belongs to a study of shared clonotypes between healthy human individuals (dated by TCRdb to the early 2020s). For context, the study as a whole: The cohort included a few men and two women between 18 and 49 years of age. For each donor, CD4 naive and CD4 memory were each given three plates, CD8 naive was given two plates, and CD8 memory was given one plate. To estimate repertoire size and how much clonotype sharing occurs between individuals, the study deeply sequenced the blood TCR repertoires of about 5 healthy adults. Different laboratories and diverse techniques were used to prepare libraries and sequence TCR repertoires, to increase sequencing depth and limit assay-specific biases. Each donor's leukapheresis produced roughly between roughly 0.9 and 9 billion PBMCs. The investigation overall reported the following: Incomplete sequencing was indicated by rarefaction of sorted-subset datasets, despite the large sequencing depth. The small number of donors limited the genetic and exposure-history diversity represented. When a few donors were compared, the shared fraction of clonotypes was about 5% for naive CD4, roughly 3.4% for naive CD8, 2.3% for memory CD4, and less than 0.5% for memory CD8. Naive subsets generally had larger estimated clonotype richness than memory subsets did. Pairwise subsampling led to the expectation that sequencing depth would affect the degree of clonotype sharing among donors. Sampling was limited to blood, and TCR repertoires in tissue likely differ from TCR repertoires in blood. Compared with non-shared clonotypes, the clonotypes found in all four sorted-subset donors had higher generation probabilities.

As encoded in the germline V gene (reference sequence), CDR1 is MNHEY while CDR2 is SMNVEV. V has 6 bases trimmed and J has 2 bases trimmed; junction bases matching no gene number 10. Including the terminal cysteine and phenylalanine, the CDR3 comprises 17 residues. This entry keeps only the CDR3 DNA: 51 bases, framed from base 1. Donors were healthy HIV-negative adults with no recently reported acute infections or vaccinations. Every donor was a Caucasian adult living in Nashville, Tennessee, USA. Magnetic negative selection was used to enrich CD4+ T cells, after which naive cells were positively selected on CD45RA and the negative fraction became the memory subset. After blood collection by leukapheresis, PBMCs were isolated using Ficoll-Histopaque density gradient centrifugation and then cryopreserved in the vapor phase of liquid nitrogen. Purity and quantity of every magnetically sorted T cell population were checked by analytical flow cytometry. Genomic DNA was isolated from every sorted fraction and measured by UV absorbance on a Nanodrop 2000c.

This clonotype was sampled from a young woman in good health. Rearrangement joined TRBV27 to TRBJ2-7; the central 13 bases match TRBD2. Material for sequencing was memory CD4+ T cells sorted from blood. Sample cell subset or site, as interpreted from the label and publication: CD45RA-negative fraction. The nucleotides are TGTGCCAGCAGAGGGACTAGCGGGACGAAATTAACCTACGAGCAGTACTTC. Translated, this is CASRGTSGTKLTYEQYF.